The source of this T cell receptor beta chain is a study of blood T cell repertoires in COVID-19. Study information: There were acute and convalescent COVID-19 samples, and they came from the United States, Italy and Spain. Sources were T cells, B-cell-depleted T cells, or PBMCs; the material itself was cDNA or gDNA.

Germline CDR1 SGHTA, CDR2 FQGNSA. CDR3 size: 14 residues. V lost 5 bases and J lost 1, with 9 bases in between. Original data processing: Quantification of nucleated cells was approximated via reference gene primer amplification. Data came from immunoSEQ multiplex PCR; TCRdb stores just in-frame clones and leaves some out. That table gives V, J and clone size, and the DNA gave D and trimming. The sample has roughly 190,000 clones, around four fifths seen once. Sequencing input: peripheral blood. The chain uses TRBV7-2 and TRBJ1-5, with a weak D call TRBD1 (6 bases). This receptor was obtained from a man aged 25-45 years with active or convalescent COVID-19. CDR3 sequence (DNA): TGTGCCAGCAGCCCGACAGGAAGCAATCAGCCCCAGCATTTT. This translates into CASSPTGSNQPQHF.